This paragraph covers one T cell receptor (beta chain) sequence. Its antigen is not identified. Cyclophosphamide on days +3 and +4 followed busulfan-fludarabine conditioning and a marrow graft. The repertoire was sequenced with immunoSEQ multiplex PCR; TCRdb's copy has only in-frame clones and lacks some. The repertoire consists of 5,500 to 8,500 clones, none detected only once. These data come from a study of T cells after posttransplantation cyclophosphamide. The J segment lost 5 bases and the V segment lost 4 bases, leaving 18 bases of the junction unmatched. Germline V lookup: CDR1 SGHAT, CDR2 FQNNGV. CDR3 length: 18 amino acids. Whole-study results and caveats: Recipient CMV seropositivity and CMV reactivation strongly tracked TRB clonality.

V and J are TRBV11-2 and TRBJ2-5; 8 bases agree with TRBD1. The TCR was taken from a male patient in his forties or fifties who received an allogeneic stem cell transplant from an unrelated donor, was CMV-positive, and had acute GVHD only. These T cells may partly come from the graft donor. The sequencing here drew on PBMCs, taken after allogeneic stem cell transplant with posttransplant cyclophosphamide. The CDR3 region is CASSSDTGTGGLDETQYF. Here the CDR3 DNA reads TGTGCCAGCAGCTCCGACACCGGGACAGGCGGGTTGGACGAGACCCAGTACTTC.